The entry below gives a single TCR beta chain sequence along with its context. After removal of 2 bases from V and 5 bases from J, the junction contained 12 bases not matched to a gene. CDR3 size: 17 residues. Per germline, CDR1 LGHNA and CDR2 YSLEER. This sample stems from a study of T cell changes during pregnancy in multiple sclerosis. Some clones are missing from TCRdb's copy, which holds only in-frame ones; the method was immunoSEQ multiplex PCR. The table records 60,000 to 65,000 clones, roughly 90% of them present only once. The source was peripheral blood, collected in the first trimester of pregnancy. The rearrangement links TRBV4-3 to TRBJ2-1, with 7 bases that match TRBD2. The receptor was derived from a female donor with multiple sclerosis, enrolled in a pregnancy study. The CDR3 DNA reads TGCGCCAGCAGCCAATGGAGGAGGACTAGTGCCCACAATGAGCAGTTCTTC. Amino acids: CASSQWRRTSAHNEQFF.